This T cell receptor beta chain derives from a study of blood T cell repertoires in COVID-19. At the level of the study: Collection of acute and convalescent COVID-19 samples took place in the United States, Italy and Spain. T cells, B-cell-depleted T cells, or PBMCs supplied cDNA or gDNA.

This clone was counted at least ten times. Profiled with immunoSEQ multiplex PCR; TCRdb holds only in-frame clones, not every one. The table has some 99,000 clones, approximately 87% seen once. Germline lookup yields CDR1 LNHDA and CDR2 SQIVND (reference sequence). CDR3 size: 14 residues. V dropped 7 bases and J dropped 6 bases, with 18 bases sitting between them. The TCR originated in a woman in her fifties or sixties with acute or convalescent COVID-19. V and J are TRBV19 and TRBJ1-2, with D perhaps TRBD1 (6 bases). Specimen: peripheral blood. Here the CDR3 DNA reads TGTGCCAGTACCGTCGTCGGGGGGCGAAATGGCTACACCTTC. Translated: CASTVVGGRNGYTF.